This section outlines one T cell receptor beta chain sequence together with its context. Antigen specificity is unknown. These data come from a study of cytomegalovirus exposure and HLA in healthy donors. Across the study: According to later analysis, the same platform produced the roughly 130 validation and several hundred first-cohort repertoires.

Some clones are missing from TCRdb's copy, which holds only in-frame ones; the method was immunoSEQ multiplex PCR. The sample lists over 70,000 clones, around 90% occurring once. Overall study findings and caveats: The study listed roughly 160 cytomegalovirus-associated TCR beta chains.

The CDR3 covers 15 residues. V was clipped by 4 bases and J by 3 bases; unmatched bases: 3. The germline CDR1 and CDR2 sequences are KGHSH and LQKENI. From the 120-subject validation cohort, which was separate from the roughly 680-subject first cohort, the donors were drawn. The sample consisted of PBMCs. The source is a woman aged 18-29 years in good health and CMV-seropositive. The J gene is TRBJ2-1, the V gene TRBV18; 10 bases fit TRBD2. This chain's CDR3 is CASSRERGGYNEQFF. DNA of the CDR3: TGTGCCAGCTCACGCGAGCGGGGGGGCTACAATGAGCAGTTCTTC.